This is a list of T cell receptor beta chains from one sample in a study of regulatory T cells in long-lasting Graves disease. TCRdb called the multiplex PCR reads again in MiXCR, with one record for every CDR3 protein. Of approximately 490,000 distinct CDR3 sequences listed, about 17% are singletons. This sample also appeared in a second study, on T cells in Graves' hyperthyroidism and ophthalmopathy.

This specimen was peripheral blood mononuclear cells (PBMCs), taken at new diagnosis, from a patient treated with antithyroid drugs. Every receptor here comes from a man in his forties or fifties with Graves disease. Both conserved end residues are part of each CDR3. The order of the fields is V gene, clone size, J gene, D gene, CDR3 protein, CDR3 DNA. A D gene is named only where the DNA matches it firmly. Rows give clone size only sometimes, using once, few, many, or a class for an expanded clone.

v_call: TRBV5-4
clone_size: many
j_call: TRBJ2-3
d_call: NA
cdr3_aa: CASSGSRRTDTQYF
cdr3_nt: TGTGCCAGCAGCGGTAGCAGACGCACAGATACGCAGTATTTT

v_call: TRBV10-1
clone_size: NA
j_call: TRBJ2-1
d_call: TRBD2
cdr3_aa: CASSTGGNNEQFF
cdr3_nt: TGCGCCAGCAGTACGGGAGGGAACAATGAGCAGTTCTTC

v_call: TRBV30
clone_size: many
j_call: TRBJ2-7
d_call: TRBD2
cdr3_aa: CAWSVLAGAGEQYF
cdr3_nt: TGTGCCTGGAGTGTACTAGCGGGGGCCGGGGAGCAGTACTTC

v_call: TRBV20-1
clone_size: few
j_call: TRBJ2-1
d_call: TRBD2
cdr3_aa: CSAPGLAGADFF
cdr3_nt: TGCAGTGCCCCCGGACTAGCGGGAGCGGATTTCTTC

v_call: TRBV12-3/TRBV12-4
clone_size: many
j_call: TRBJ2-1
d_call: TRBD2
cdr3_aa: CASSPPGLAGREQFF
cdr3_nt: TGTGCCAGCAGCCCGCCGGGACTAGCGGGACGGGAGCAGTTCTTC

v_call: TRBV7-2
clone_size: many
j_call: TRBJ2-3
d_call: TRBD2
cdr3_aa: CASSRIAGVSTDTQYF
cdr3_nt: TGTGCCAGCAGTCGGATAGCGGGAGTCAGCACAGATACGCAGTATTTT

v_call: TRBV29-1
clone_size: many
j_call: TRBJ2-3
d_call: TRBD2
cdr3_aa: CSVEGLTSGRFTDTQYF
cdr3_nt: TGCAGCGTTGAAGGGTTGACTAGCGGGAGGTTCACAGATACGCAGTATTTT

v_call: TRBV9
clone_size: few
j_call: TRBJ2-3
d_call: NA
cdr3_aa: CASSVGPEGYTDTQYF
cdr3_nt: TGTGCCAGCAGCGTAGGCCCGGAGGGGTACACAGATACGCAGTATTTT

v_call: TRBV15
clone_size: many
j_call: TRBJ1-6
d_call: NA
cdr3_aa: CATSRDFGDSPLHF
cdr3_nt: TGTGCCACCAGCAGAGATTTTGGTGATTCACCCCTCCACTTT

v_call: TRBV5-1
clone_size: many
j_call: TRBJ1-1
d_call: TRBD1
cdr3_aa: CASSWTGQDTEAFF
cdr3_nt: TGCGCCAGCAGCTGGACAGGCCAGGACACTGAAGCTTTCTTT

v_call: TRBV24-1
clone_size: many
j_call: TRBJ2-1
d_call: TRBD2
cdr3_aa: CATSDPGTSGLYEQFF
cdr3_nt: TGTGCCACCAGTGATCCCGGGACTAGCGGGCTCTATGAGCAGTTCTTC

v_call: TRBV9
clone_size: NA
j_call: TRBJ2-3
d_call: TRBD2
cdr3_aa: CASSVGAGVDTQYF
cdr3_nt: TGTGCCAGCAGCGTAGGAGCGGGAGTAGATACGCAGTATTTT

v_call: TRBV20-1
clone_size: many
j_call: TRBJ2-7
d_call: TRBD2
cdr3_aa: CSARTSGTEQYF
cdr3_nt: TGCAGTGCTAGGACTAGCGGGACCGAGCAGTACTTC

v_call: TRBV20-1
clone_size: many
j_call: TRBJ2-1
d_call: TRBD2
cdr3_aa: CSARARLAVRGNEQFF
cdr3_nt: TGCAGTGCTAGAGCGCGACTAGCGGTTAGGGGCAATGAGCAGTTCTTC

v_call: TRBV10-3
clone_size: few
j_call: TRBJ1-2
d_call: NA
cdr3_aa: CAISEDTYYGYTF
cdr3_nt: TGTGCCATCAGTGAGGACACGTACTATGGCTACACCTTC

v_call: TRBV9
clone_size: few
j_call: TRBJ2-5
d_call: NA
cdr3_aa: CASSVYGAGETQYF
cdr3_nt: TGTGCCAGCAGCGTCTATGGGGCCGGGGAGACCCAGTACTTC

v_call: TRBV6-1
clone_size: NA
j_call: TRBJ2-1
d_call: NA
cdr3_aa: CASAKILEGEQFF
cdr3_nt: TGTGCCAGCGCCAAGATCCTAGAGGGTGAGCAGTTCTTC

v_call: TRBV24-1
clone_size: many
j_call: TRBJ2-3
d_call: TRBD1
cdr3_aa: CATSGTGVFTDTQYF
cdr3_nt: TGTGCCACCAGTGGAACAGGGGTTTTCACAGATACGCAGTATTTT

v_call: TRBV12-3/TRBV12-4
clone_size: many
j_call: TRBJ2-3
d_call: TRBD2
cdr3_aa: CASSTSGRSDTQYF
cdr3_nt: TGTGCCAGCAGTACTAGCGGGAGATCAGATACGCAGTATTTT

v_call: TRBV2
clone_size: many
j_call: TRBJ2-1
d_call: TRBD2
cdr3_aa: CASSDASGGIEQFF
cdr3_nt: TGTGCCAGCAGTGATGCTAGCGGGGGGATTGAGCAGTTCTTC

v_call: TRBV12-3/TRBV12-4
clone_size: many
j_call: TRBJ2-2
d_call: NA
cdr3_aa: CASRIRTINTGELFF
cdr3_nt: TGTGCCAGCAGGATTCGGACTATAAACACCGGGGAGCTGTTTTTT

v_call: TRBV6-2/TRBV6-3
clone_size: many
j_call: TRBJ2-1
d_call: TRBD2
cdr3_aa: CASDFTSGRVYNEQFF
cdr3_nt: TGTGCCAGCGACTTCACTAGCGGGAGGGTCTACAATGAGCAGTTCTTC

v_call: TRBV11-2
clone_size: many
j_call: TRBJ1-6
d_call: NA
cdr3_aa: CASSLKPDRMNSPLHF
cdr3_nt: TGTGCCAGCAGCTTAAAGCCAGACAGGATGAATTCACCCCTCCACTTT

v_call: TRBV11-3
clone_size: many
j_call: TRBJ2-3
d_call: TRBD2
cdr3_aa: CATLSGGLSTDTQYF
cdr3_nt: TGTGCCACCCTGAGCGGGGGTCTAAGCACAGATACGCAGTATTTT

v_call: TRBV3-1
clone_size: many
j_call: TRBJ1-1
d_call: NA
cdr3_aa: CASSQDRQGTSEAFF
cdr3_nt: TGTGCCAGCAGCCAAGATCGACAAGGGACGTCCGAAGCTTTCTTT

v_call: TRBV2
clone_size: few
j_call: TRBJ2-7
d_call: NA
cdr3_aa: CASNPNEQYF
cdr3_nt: TGTGCCAGCAACCCAAACGAGCAGTACTTC

v_call: TRBV11-2
clone_size: many
j_call: TRBJ2-3
d_call: TRBD2
cdr3_aa: CASSAEGTSPPDTQYF
cdr3_nt: TGTGCCAGCAGCGCAGAAGGGACTAGCCCGCCAGATACGCAGTATTTT

v_call: TRBV25-1
clone_size: few
j_call: TRBJ2-7
d_call: NA
cdr3_aa: CASSESMGQVSYEQYF
cdr3_nt: TGTGCCAGCAGTGAATCTATGGGGCAAGTATCCTACGAGCAGTACTTC

v_call: TRBV10-3
clone_size: few
j_call: TRBJ2-1
d_call: TRBD2
cdr3_aa: CAISGTSGKRSNEQFF
cdr3_nt: TGTGCCATCAGTGGAACTAGCGGAAAACGATCCAATGAGCAGTTCTTC

v_call: TRBV11-2
clone_size: many
j_call: TRBJ2-5
d_call: NA
cdr3_aa: CASSLSRGETQYF
cdr3_nt: TGTGCCAGCAGCTTAAGCAGGGGCGAGACCCAGTACTTC

v_call: TRBV30
clone_size: many
j_call: TRBJ1-1
d_call: NA
cdr3_aa: CAWTPRQTEAFF
cdr3_nt: TGTGCCTGGACACCCCGGCAGACTGAAGCTTTCTTT

v_call: TRBV5-1
clone_size: NA
j_call: TRBJ1-2
d_call: TRBD1
cdr3_aa: CASSLVPKGQGAYGYTF
cdr3_nt: TGCGCCAGCAGCTTGGTCCCGAAAGGACAGGGGGCATATGGCTACACCTTC

v_call: TRBV12-3/TRBV12-4
clone_size: many
j_call: TRBJ2-2
d_call: TRBD2
cdr3_aa: CASTPLVGRASFTGELFF
cdr3_nt: TGTGCCAGCACCCCTCTTGTGGGGAGGGCCTCTTTCACCGGGGAGCTGTTTTTT

v_call: TRBV19
clone_size: NA
j_call: TRBJ2-1
d_call: TRBD1
cdr3_aa: CASSIAQGAWNEQFF
cdr3_nt: TGTGCCAGTAGTATCGCACAGGGGGCGTGGAATGAGCAGTTCTTC

v_call: TRBV24-1
clone_size: many
j_call: TRBJ2-1
d_call: TRBD1
cdr3_aa: CATSDRDRDYNEQFF
cdr3_nt: TGTGCCACCAGTGACCGGGACAGGGACTACAATGAGCAGTTCTTC

v_call: TRBV6-4
clone_size: few
j_call: TRBJ1-6
d_call: NA
cdr3_aa: CASSDSSQVLRFSPLHF
cdr3_nt: TGTGCCAGCAGTGACTCTTCTCAGGTTTTACGTTTTTCACCCCTCCACTTT

v_call: TRBV7-2
clone_size: many
j_call: TRBJ2-5
d_call: NA
cdr3_aa: CASRFGGPQYF
cdr3_nt: TGTGCCAGCAGGTTTGGGGGGCCCCAGTACTTC

v_call: TRBV13
clone_size: NA
j_call: TRBJ2-7
d_call: TRBD1
cdr3_aa: CASSQRQGPYEQYF
cdr3_nt: TGTGCCAGCAGTCAACGACAGGGCCCCTACGAGCAGTACTTC

v_call: TRBV30
clone_size: many
j_call: TRBJ2-7
d_call: NA
cdr3_aa: CAWSVGGHEQYF
cdr3_nt: TGTGCCTGGAGTGTAGGTGGGCACGAGCAGTACTTC

v_call: TRBV6-1
clone_size: few
j_call: TRBJ1-1
d_call: NA
cdr3_aa: CASNTGRRTEAFF
cdr3_nt: TGTGCCAGCAATACAGGGCGGCGCACTGAAGCTTTCTTT

v_call: TRBV6-2/TRBV6-3
clone_size: few
j_call: TRBJ1-5
d_call: NA
cdr3_aa: CASSYSKGSNQPQHF
cdr3_nt: TGTGCCAGCAGTTACTCTAAGGGGAGCAATCAGCCCCAGCATTTT

v_call: TRBV30
clone_size: NA
j_call: TRBJ1-1
d_call: NA
cdr3_aa: CAWSARGQAFF
cdr3_nt: TGTGCCTGGAGTGCCCGAGGGCAAGCTTTCTTT

v_call: TRBV12-3/TRBV12-4
clone_size: many
j_call: TRBJ2-3
d_call: TRBD2
cdr3_aa: CASRMTSGTTQYF
cdr3_nt: TGTGCCAGCAGAATGACTAGCGGGACTACGCAGTATTTT

v_call: TRBV3-1
clone_size: many
j_call: TRBJ1-2
d_call: TRBD1
cdr3_aa: CASSQIGQVGGYTF
cdr3_nt: TGTGCCAGCAGCCAAATCGGACAGGTCGGAGGCTACACCTTC

v_call: TRBV27
clone_size: few
j_call: TRBJ1-2
d_call: NA
cdr3_aa: CASSLSQELGYGYTF
cdr3_nt: TGTGCCAGCAGTTTATCGCAGGAGTTAGGTTATGGCTACACCTTC